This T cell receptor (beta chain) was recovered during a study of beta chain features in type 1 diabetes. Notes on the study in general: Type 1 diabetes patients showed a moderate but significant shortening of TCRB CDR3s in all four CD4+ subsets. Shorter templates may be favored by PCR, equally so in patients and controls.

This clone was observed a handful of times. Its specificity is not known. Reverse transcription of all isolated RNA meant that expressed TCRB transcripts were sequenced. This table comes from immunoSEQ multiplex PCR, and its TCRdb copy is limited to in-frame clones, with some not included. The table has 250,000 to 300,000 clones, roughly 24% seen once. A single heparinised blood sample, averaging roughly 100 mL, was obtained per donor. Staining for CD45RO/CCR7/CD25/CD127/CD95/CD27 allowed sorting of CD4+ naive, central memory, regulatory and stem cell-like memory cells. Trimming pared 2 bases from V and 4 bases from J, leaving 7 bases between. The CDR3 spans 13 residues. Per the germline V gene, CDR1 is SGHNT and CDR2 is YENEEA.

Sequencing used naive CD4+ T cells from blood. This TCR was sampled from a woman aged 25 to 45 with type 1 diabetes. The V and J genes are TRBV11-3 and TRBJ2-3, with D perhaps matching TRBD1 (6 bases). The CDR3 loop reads CASSLTGSDTQYF. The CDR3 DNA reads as TGTGCCAGCAGCTTAACAGGGTCAGATACGCAGTATTTT.